Shown below are 5 T cell receptor beta chains from a single sample sequenced in a study of chemoradiotherapy in HPV16-positive cancers. Method: immunoSEQ multiplex PCR; TCRdb's copy keeps in-frame clones and lacks some. The profile covers about 20,000 clones, with about 87% appearing a single time and less than 2.5% taken by the ten largest. The sequencing here drew on blood, taken from a patient who underwent chemoradiotherapy. Receptor source: a human donor with HPV-associated anogenital cancer.

The V gene is TRBV7-2, the J gene TRBJ2-1; perhaps TRBD1 as D (6 bases). CDR3 length: 16 amino acids. Germline CDR1 SGHTA, CDR2 FQGNSA. Trimming stripped 6 bases from V and 0 bases from J, with 15 bases between. Here the CDR3 reads CASRQKGVSSYNEQFF. DNA for the CDR3: TGTGCCAGCAGACAAAAGGGGGTGAGCTCCTACAATGAGCAGTTCTTC.

The V call is TRBV6-6, the J call TRBJ2-6, with unresolved D. CDR1 is MNHNY and CDR2 is SVGAGI in the germline V gene (reference sequence). Deletions cut 0 bases from V and 0 bases from J, with 3 bases between. This CDR3 contains 15 residues. The CDR3 protein is CASSYSASGANVLTF. The CDR3 nucleotides are TGTGCCAGCAGTTACTCGGCCTCTGGGGCCAACGTCCTGACTTTC.

The CDR3 nucleotides read TGTGCCAGTAGTAGTCCCGGGACAGGGGTTCAGCCCCAGCATTTT. This encodes CASSSPGTGVQPQHF. The chain is built from TRBV19 and TRBJ1-5; the match to TRBD1 covers 10 bases. In germline, CDR1 is LNHDA, CDR2 SQIVND (reference sequence). The CDR3 runs to 15 residues. The V and J ends lost 4 bases and 6 bases, in that order; junction bases with no gene match: 6.

This chain uses TRBV7-9 with TRBJ2-7; 7 bases fit TRBD1. Germline CDR1 is SEHNR and CDR2 is FQNEAQ (reference sequence). The CDR3 covers 14 residues. The J segment lost 6 bases and the V segment lost 5 bases, leaving 10 bases of the junction unmatched. Here the CDR3 DNA reads TGTGCCAGCAGCCATGACAGGGTTGGTCTCGAGCAGTACTTC. Protein: CASSHDRVGLEQYF.

The J gene is TRBJ2-5, the V gene TRBV7-2; 7 bases agree with TRBD1. There are 14 residues in the CDR3. The junction had 8 bases not matched to a gene; V was cut back by 5 bases and J by 5 bases. Germline V CDR1 and CDR2: SGHTA, FQGNSA. CDR3 protein: CASSQHRGLETQYF. CDR3 bases: TGTGCCAGCAGCCAACACAGGGGCCTGGAGACCCAGTACTTC.